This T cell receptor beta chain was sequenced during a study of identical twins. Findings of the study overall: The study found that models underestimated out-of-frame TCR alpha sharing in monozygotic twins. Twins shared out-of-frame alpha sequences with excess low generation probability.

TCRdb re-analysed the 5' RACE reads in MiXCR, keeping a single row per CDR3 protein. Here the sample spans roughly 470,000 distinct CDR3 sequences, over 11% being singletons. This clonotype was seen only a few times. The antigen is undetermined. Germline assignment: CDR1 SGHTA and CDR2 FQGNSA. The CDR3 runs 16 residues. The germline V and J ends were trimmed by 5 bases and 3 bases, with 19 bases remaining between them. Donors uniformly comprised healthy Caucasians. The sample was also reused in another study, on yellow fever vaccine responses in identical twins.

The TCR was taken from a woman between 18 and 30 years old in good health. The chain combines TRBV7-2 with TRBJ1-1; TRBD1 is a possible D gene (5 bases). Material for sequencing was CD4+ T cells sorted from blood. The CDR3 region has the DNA TGTGCCAGCAGCCAATCAGCTCTGGTAGGGGACACTGAAGCTTTCTTT. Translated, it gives CASSQSALVGDTEAFF.